What follows describes a single TCR beta chain. The data were taken from a study of Ad26.COV2.S vaccination and SARS-CoV-2 variants. The assay was immunoSEQ multiplex PCR, and TCRdb's table has in-frame clones only and misses some. Of around 340,000 clones in the sample, around 89% were seen once. Stated treatment: 15 to 20 received Ad26.COV2.S at low or high dose, single or two shots; about 5 received placebo; per-sample allocation not given. On day 63 after the first injection, vaccine and placebo recipients gave samples. The CDR3 consists of 14 residues. Trimming shortened V by 7 bases and J by 3 bases, and 16 bases separated the two germline ends. Germline V gene sequence: CDR1 MDHEN, CDR2 SYDVKM.

The material was peripheral blood, obtained in a trial of Ad26.COV2.S vaccine versus placebo. The origin of this receptor is a person aged 18-60 years who received the Ad26.COV2.S COVID-19 vaccine or a placebo. The chain is built from TRBV28 and TRBJ2-7; tentatively, D is TRBD1 (6 bases). Here the CDR3 reads CASTDRDINYEQYF. CDR3 nucleotides: TGTGCCAGCACCGACCGGGACATTAACTACGAGCAGTACTTC. The variable domain in full, completed from reference TRBV28 and TRBJ2-7, reads DVKVTQSSRYLVKRTGEKVFLECVQDMDHENMFWYRQDPGLGLRLIYFSYDVKMKEKGDIPEGYSVSREKKERFSLILESASTNQTSMYLCASTDRDINYEQYFGPGTRLTVT.